These 7 T cell receptor beta chains were sequenced from one sample in a study of T cell responses to AZD1222 COVID-19 vaccine. Here immunoSEQ multiplex PCR was the method, and the copy in TCRdb shows in-frame clones only, minus some. Of 100,000 or so clones in the sample, 70% to 90% were seen once. This material consisted of peripheral blood, taken on day 0 of AZD1222 vaccination. The receptors were sampled from an adult in good health.

This rearrangement joins TRBV6-5 to TRBJ1-2; possible D gene TRBD1, 6 bases. Trimming cost V 6 bases and J 4 bases, with 15 bases left between them. The germline CDR1 and CDR2 sequences are MNHEY and SVGAGI. The CDR3 covers 14 residues. The CDR3 DNA follows: TGTGCCAGCAGCGTCAGGCAGGGGCCCTATGGCTACACCTTC. It is translated as CASSVRQGPYGYTF.

This chain connects TRBV9 to TRBJ1-2; D call uncertain. Germline V lookup: CDR1 SGDLS, CDR2 YYNGEE. CDR3 length: 14 residues. Deletions cut 0 bases from V and 1 base from J, with 7 bases between. CDR3 bases: TGTGCCAGCAGCGTAGATGAATTTAACTATGGCTACACCTTC. This gives the protein CASSVDEFNYGYTF.

This rearrangement joins TRBV6-1 to TRBJ1-2, with D possibly TRBD1 on 6 matching bases. The CDR3 runs 12 residues. The ends were cut back, 1 base at V and 7 bases at J, with 7 bases in the middle. The germline V gene has CDR1 MNHNS and CDR2 SASEGT. In nucleotides, the CDR3 is TGTGCCAGCAGTGAAGACAGGGCTGGCTACACCTTC. Amino acid sequence: CASSEDRAGYTF.

V and J are TRBV11-2 and TRBJ2-7, with D perhaps TRBD1 (5 bases). The CDR3 has 15 residues. The V end lost 0 bases, the J end lost 1 base, and 10 bases lay between the germline ends. From germline, CDR1 is SGHAT and CDR2 FQNNGV. The CDR3 nucleotides read TGTGCCAGCAGCTTAGACTCAGGACATTCCTACGAGCAGTACTTC. This translates into CASSLDSGHSYEQYF.

V and J are TRBV7-9 and TRBJ2-3; D is tentatively TRBD1 or TRBD2 (6 bases each). With 0 bases removed from V and 5 bases from J, the gap between germline ends came to 15 bases. Germline V gives CDR1 SEHNR, CDR2 FQNEAQ (reference sequence). The CDR3 extends over 16 amino acids. CDR3 bases: TGTGCCAGCAGCTTAGCGGGGGGCCTCAGAGAAGATACGCAGTATTTT. Residues: CASSLAGGLREDTQYF.

V and J are TRBV11-2 and TRBJ1-1; a weak D match, TRBD1 (5 bases). Germline CDR1 and CDR2: SGHAT and FQNNGV. V was trimmed by 2 bases and J by 5 bases, leaving 15 bases between them. The CDR3 has 15 amino acids. CDR3 in DNA: TGTGCCAGCAGCTTAAGGGCAGGGACTATAACTGAAGCTTTCTTT. It codes for CASSLRAGTITEAFF.

This clone came up a few times. This sequence joins TRBV7-9 and TRBJ1-4, with D possibly TRBD1 on 5 matching bases. The CDR3 length is 15 residues. Germline values: CDR1 SEHNR, CDR2 FQNEAQ (reference sequence). Trimming left V 6 bases short and J 0 bases short, with 11 bases between. CDR3 nucleotide sequence: TGTGCCAGCAGGGCAGGGCAAACAACTAATGAAAAACTGTTTTTT. Translating gives CASRAGQTTNEKLFF.